Below, 21 T cell receptor beta chains from the same sample are listed, as sequenced in a study of radiation and T cells in renal cell carcinoma. Time point defined: baseline pretreatment blood. Sample treatment: 15 Gy SBRT to primary tumor, nephrectomy 4 weeks later. Libraries were prepared by immunoSEQ multiplex PCR; TCRdb keeps only in-frame clonotypes and omits some of them. Seen here are 110,000 to 150,000 clones, roughly 90% observed once, and the top ten hold 12%. Sequences were derived from blood, sampled from a patient whose treatment included radiotherapy and nephrectomy. The receptors shown here come from a woman between 45 and 65 years old with renal cell carcinoma.

As concerns this clone: This sample includes further DNA sequences coding for the same CDR3. This chain links TRBV5-1 with TRBJ1-1, with 7 bases lining up with TRBD1. CDR1 is SGHRS and CDR2 is YFSETQ in the germline V gene. V trimming: 4 bases; J trimming: 0 bases; junction bases outside the gene matches: 6. The CDR3 covers 15 residues. The CDR3 region is CASSARQGLNTEAFF. For the CDR3, the DNA is TGCGCCAGCAGCGCCCGACAGGGTTTGAACACTGAAGCTTTCTTT. The full variable domain, with the rest looked up from reference TRBV5-1 and TRBJ1-1, is KAGVTQTPRYLIKTRGQQVTLSCSPISGHRSVSWYQQTPGQGLQFLFEYFSETQRNKGNFPGRFSGRQFSNSRSEMNVSTLELGDSALYLCASSARQGLNTEAFFGQGTRLTVV.

The chain carries TRBV5-4 and TRBJ2-7; perhaps D is TRBD1 or TRBD2 (5 bases each). The ends were cut back, 3 bases at V and 9 bases at J, with 13 bases in the middle. The germline V gene encodes CDR1 SGHNT and CDR2 YYREEE (reference sequence). The CDR3 consists of 12 residues. CDR3 residues: CASSWGTGLQYF. As DNA, the CDR3 is TGTGCCAGCAGCTGGGGGACGGGGCTGCAGTACTTC. The whole variable domain, filled in from reference TRBV5-4 and TRBJ2-7, reads ETGVTQSPTHLIKTRGQQVTLRCSSQSGHNTVSWYQQALGQGPQFIFQYYREEENGRGNFPPRFSGLQFPNYSSELNVNALELDDSALYLCASSWGTGLQYFGPGTRLTVT.

The chain has TRBV11-2 and TRBJ1-1, with 7 bases identical to TRBD1. V trimming: 4 bases; J trimming: 2 bases; junction bases outside the gene matches: 7. The CDR3 sequence is 15 residues long. CDR1 and CDR2 (germline): SGHAT, FQNNGV. The CDR3 loop reads CASSSGQILNTEAFF. CDR3 bases: TGTGCCAGCAGCTCGGGACAGATCCTAAACACTGAAGCTTTCTTT.

This clone was seen a few times. This rearrangement joins TRBV12-5 to TRBJ1-4; the D gene is possibly TRBD1 (6 bases). The ends were cut back, 6 bases at V and 4 bases at J, with 15 bases in the middle. Germline CDR1 is LGHNT and CDR2 is FRNRAP. The length of the CDR3 is 15 residues. CDR3 residues: CASGSTRDINEKLFF. CDR3 nucleotides: TGTGCTAGTGGGTCAACCCGGGACATTAATGAAAAACTGTTTTTT.

The rearrangement uses TRBV19 and TRBJ1-1, with a weak D call TRBD1 (5 bases). Germline V gene lookup returns CDR1 LNHDA and CDR2 SQIVND (reference sequence). Trimming cost V 5 bases and J 0 bases, with 13 bases left between them. The CDR3 is 15 amino acids. CDR3 sequence (DNA): TGTGCCAGTAGTTTCACCGGGACGGTGAACACTGAAGCTTTCTTT. The encoded protein is CASSFTGTVNTEAFF.

The chain couples TRBV13 to TRBJ1-2, with D maybe TRBD1 (5 bases). Germline assignment: CDR1 PRHDT and CDR2 FYEKMQ (reference sequence). Trimming stripped 7 bases from V and 7 bases from J, with 13 bases between. The CDR3 loop spans 12 amino acids. CDR3 in DNA: TGTGCCAGCACCCTACGGGGGTCTGGCTACACCTTC. Protein sequence: CASTLRGSGYTF.

The rearrangement uses TRBV20-1 and TRBJ1-2, with D tentatively TRBD1 (5 bases). The CDR3 has 11 amino acids. Germline assignment: CDR1 DFQATT and CDR2 SNEGSKA (reference sequence). The ends were cut back, 6 bases at V and 5 bases at J, with 10 bases in the middle. CDR3 nucleotides: TGCAGTGCCGAAACAGGTTATGGCTACACCTTC. Encoded protein: CSAETGYGYTF.

This chain uses TRBV10-3 with TRBJ1-5; D call uncertain. V lost 2 bases, J lost 0 bases, and 11 bases lay in between. Looked up from germline, CDR1 is ENHRY and CDR2 is SYGVKD. The CDR3 is made up of 16 amino acids. The CDR3 spells CAISELSIDSNQPQHF. CDR3 DNA: TGTGCCATCAGTGAGCTTTCAATAGATAGCAATCAGCCCCAGCATTTT.

CDR3 nucleotide sequence: TGTGCCAGCAGCAACAGGGTAGGGGCAGATACGCAGTATTTT. Translating it yields CASSNRVGADTQYF. The gene calls are TRBV5-4 and TRBJ2-3; perhaps TRBD1 as D (6 bases). This CDR3 spans 14 amino acids. V dropped 4 bases and J dropped 4 bases, with 13 bases sitting between them. CDR1 is SGHNT, CDR2 YYREEE, per germline (reference sequence).

The chain carries TRBV2 and TRBJ2-3; D possibly corresponds to TRBD1 (5 bases). Germline lookup yields CDR1 SNHLY and CDR2 FYNNEI. Trimming shortened V by 10 bases and J by 0 bases, and 14 bases separated the two germline ends. The CDR3 contains 14 residues. In DNA, the CDR3 is TGTGCCATCAAAAACAGGCTTAGCACAGATACGCAGTATTTT. This codes for CAIKNRLSTDTQYF.

The V gene is TRBV11-3, the J gene TRBJ1-1; D is uncertain. Germline V gene sequence: CDR1 SGHNT, CDR2 YENEEA. Trimming removed 2 bases at V and 1 base at J, with 14 bases between. The CDR3 consists of 16 residues. In DNA, the CDR3 is TGTGCCAGCAGCTTAAAGGTTAGGACTCCGAACACTGAAGCTTTCTTT. Translated, it gives CASSLKVRTPNTEAFF.

The rearrangement uses TRBV9 and TRBJ2-3; TRBD2 is a possible D gene (6 bases). The CDR3 length is 14 residues. Germline V gives CDR1 SGDLS, CDR2 YYNGEE. Trimming left V 6 bases short and J 2 bases short, with 13 bases between. CDR3 amino acids: CASNPERVTDTQYF. In DNA form, the CDR3 reads TGTGCCAGCAACCCGGAGCGGGTCACAGATACGCAGTATTTT. Using reference TRBV9 and TRBJ2-3 for the parts outside the CDR3, the full variable domain is DSGVTQTPKHLITATGQRVTLRCSPRSGDLSVYWYQQSLDQGLQFLIQYYNGEERAKGNILERFSAQQFPDLHSELNLSSLELGDSALYFCASNPERVTDTQYFGPGTRLTVL.

This clone showed up just a few times. V usage is TRBV19 and J usage is TRBJ1-5; 7 nucleotides align to TRBD1. The ends lost 6 bases at V and 1 base at J; junction bases unmatched: 6. Germline V lookup: CDR1 LNHDA, CDR2 SQIVND (reference sequence). The CDR3 spans 15 residues. The CDR3 DNA follows: TGTGCCAGTAGCCCCACAGGGGCGAGCAATCAGCCCCAGCATTTT. Translating gives CASSPTGASNQPQHF.

V gene TRBV23-1 combines with J gene TRBJ2-1, with D perhaps TRBD2 (6 bases). TRBV23-1 is an ORF, and what it does is uncertain. CDR3 length: 14 residues. V lost 0 bases, J lost 8 bases, and 11 bases lay in between. The CDR3 DNA follows: TGCGCCAGCAGTCAATCTTCGGGGGATGATGAGCAGTTCTTC. It codes for CASSQSSGDDEQFF.

The rearrangement links TRBV5-6 to TRBJ2-1; D gene unclear. In germline, CDR1 is SGHDT, CDR2 YYEEEE. Trimming took 0 bases from V and 1 from J, leaving 8 bases between them. The CDR3 is made up of 15 amino acids. The CDR3 sequence: CASSLVGRSYNEQFF. The CDR3, as DNA: TGTGCCAGCAGCTTGGTAGGGCGGTCCTACAATGAGCAGTTCTTC. The complete variable domain, with remaining parts taken from reference TRBV5-6 and TRBJ2-1, reads DAGVTQSPTHLIKTRGQQVTLRCSPKSGHDTVSWYQQALGQGPQFIFQYYEEEERQRGNFPDRFSGHQFPNYSSELNVNALLLGDSALYLCASSLVGRSYNEQFFGPGTRLTVL.

The chain combines TRBV12-5 with TRBJ2-3; 9 positions match TRBD1. V shed 5 bases and J 7 bases; nucleotides not matched to a gene: 13. Germline CDR1 is LGHNT and CDR2 is FRNRAP. The CDR3 spans 16 residues. The chain's CDR3 is CASGPPGTGPSHTQYF. In DNA form, the CDR3 reads TGTGCTAGTGGTCCCCCTGGGACAGGGCCGAGTCATACGCAGTATTTT.

This clone was found once. The gene calls are TRBV10-3 and TRBJ2-7; 10 bases are shared with TRBD1. V shed 6 bases and J 5 bases; nucleotides not matched to a gene: 7. The CDR3 has 14 amino acids. Per the germline V gene, CDR1 is ENHRY and CDR2 is SYGVKD. The CDR3 protein is CAIRDPGQGNEQYF. As DNA, the CDR3 is TGTGCCATCAGGGATCCGGGACAGGGGAACGAGCAGTACTTC.

The V call is TRBV6-5, the J call TRBJ1-1; 12 bases line up with TRBD1. The CDR3 is made up of 15 amino acids. Unmatched junction bases numbered 4, after V lost 2 bases and J lost 6 bases. CDR1 is MNHEY and CDR2 is SVGAGI in the germline V gene. The CDR3 nucleotides read TGTGCCAGCAGTTACCGGGGACAGGGGGCGGCTGAAGCTTTCTTT. Translation: CASSYRGQGAAEAFF.

This chain joins TRBV6-6 and TRBJ1-1; 8 positions agree with TRBD1. V was pared by 5 bases and J by 0 bases, with 2 bases of the junction left unmatched. Germline-derived CDR1 and CDR2 are MNHNY and SVGAGI (reference sequence). This CDR3 contains 14 residues. CDR3 protein: CASSPDRVNTEAFF. The CDR3, as DNA: TGTGCCAGCAGTCCGGACAGGGTGAACACTGAAGCTTTCTTT.

This clone appeared once. The V call is TRBV5-4, the J call TRBJ2-4; TRBD2 is a possible D gene (6 bases). In germline, CDR1 is SGHNT, CDR2 YYREEE (reference sequence). The CDR3 spans 15 residues. Trimming stripped 4 bases from V and 5 bases from J, with 16 bases between. The CDR3 region has the DNA TGTGCCAGCAGCCCCTCCGGGGGACGGGAAAACATTCAGTACTTC. Amino acids: CASSPSGGRENIQYF.

The genes are TRBV7-2 and TRBJ2-1; D is undetermined. With 1 base removed from V and 0 bases from J, the gap between germline ends came to 7 bases. There are 15 residues in the CDR3. CDR1 is SGHTA, CDR2 FQGNSA, per germline. The DNA for the CDR3 is TGTGCCAGCAGCTTAGACGGCCGCTCCTACAATGAGCAGTTCTTC. It translates to CASSLDGRSYNEQFF.